These T cell receptor beta chains were read from a single sample in a study of T cells in localized non-small cell lung cancer. This table comes from immunoSEQ multiplex PCR, and its TCRdb copy is limited to in-frame clones, with some not included. Found here are approximately 800 clones, about a third of them singletons; the top ten hold less than 15%. Specimen: normal lung tissue next to the tumor, collected before any cancer treatment. The receptors originated from a male donor older than 55 with stage II lung adenocarcinoma. Both conserved end residues are part of each CDR3. A D gene is named only where the DNA matches it firmly. Clone sizes are given selectively: once, few, many, or a class where the clone is expanded.

j_call clone_size v_call d_call cdr3_nt cdr3_aa
TRBJ2-5 - TRBV30 - TGTGCCTCGGGACGCCGGGCAAGAGAGACCCAGTACTTC CASGRRARETQYF
TRBJ2-5 - TRBV11-3 TRBD2 TGTGCCAGCAGCCCATTTAGCGGGTACCAAGAGACCCAGTACTTC CASSPFSGYQETQYF
TRBJ1-1 few TRBV12-5 - TGTGCCAGCACTCCGATTACCCTGAACACTGAAGCTTTCTTT CASTPITLNTEAFF
TRBJ1-5 - TRBV29-1 - TGCAGCGTTGGACAGCCCAATCAGCCCCAGCATTTT CSVGQPNQPQHF
TRBJ1-2 medium-sized TRBV11-3 - TGTGCCAGCAGCTCCCGAGGGGGGGCCGATAACTATGGCTACACCTTC CASSSRGGADNYGYTF
TRBJ1-5 few TRBV6-8 - TGTGCCAGCAGTGGAGACAGGTCTCAGCCCCAGCATTTT CASSGDRSQPQHF
TRBJ2-2 - TRBV11-3 TRBD2 TGTGCCAGCAGCGTTAGCGGGCAGAACACCGGGGAGCTGTTTTTT CASSVSGQNTGELFF
TRBJ2-2 once TRBV11-3 - TGTGCCAGCAGCTTGGCCGGGGGCAACACCGGGGAGCTGTTTTTT CASSLAGGNTGELFF
TRBJ1-3 large TRBV6-8 - TGTGCCAGCAGTTATAACGGGGCTGGAAACACCATATATTTT CASSYNGAGNTIYF
TRBJ2-7 - TRBV6-8 TRBD1 TGTGCCAGCAGTTACGAAAGGACAGGGGGCGCATTTACCTACGAGCAGTACTTC CASSYERTGGAFTYEQYF
TRBJ2-7 large TRBV6-8 - TGTGCCAGCAGTCTCACAGGCTACGAGCAGTACTTC CASSLTGYEQYF
TRBJ1-1 - TRBV6-7 - TGTGCCAGCAGTACAGCGGACACTAAGGCAGCTTTCTTT CASSTADTKAAFF
TRBJ1-2 - TRBV6-8 - TGTGCCAGCAGTTACTTGGGATCGGGGGAAGGGGCTGGCTACACCTTC CASSYLGSGEGAGYTF
TRBJ1-2 - TRBV29-1 - TGCAGCGTTGAACAGGGAGCTGATAATTATGGCTACACCTTC CSVEQGADNYGYTF
TRBJ2-7 - TRBV6-8 TRBD2 TGTGCCAGCCGGCGGGAGGATCCTTACGAGCAGTACTTC CASRREDPYEQYF
TRBJ1-5 few TRBV6-8 - TGTGCCAGCAGTTACAGTCCCACAGCAGGTCGACAGCCCCAGCATTTT CASSYSPTAGRQPQHF
TRBJ2-7 - TRBV18 - TGTGCCAGCTCGGAGCGGCGCCCCTACGAGCAGTACTTC CASSERRPYEQYF
TRBJ2-3 - TRBV15 TRBD2 TGTGCCACCAGCACCCGGCTAGCGGGAGGAACAGATACGCAGTATTTT CATSTRLAGGTDTQYF
TRBJ2-5 - TRBV4-1 TRBD2 TGCGCCAGCAGCCAAACCCCGGGGACTAGCGATGATGCTGAAGAGACCCAGTACTTC CASSQTPGTSDDAEETQYF
TRBJ2-7 few TRBV6-7 TRBD2 TGTGCCTCCCTCCGGGGGGACGAGCAGTACTTC CASLRGDEQYF
TRBJ1-4 once TRBV19 TRBD1 TGTGCCAGTAACGACAGGGGGTCTACAACTAATGAAAAACTGTTTTTT CASNDRGSTTNEKLFF
TRBJ1-3 few TRBV11-3 - TGTGCCAGCAGCCAAGTGAGCCGCTCTGGAAACACCATATATTTT CASSQVSRSGNTIYF
TRBJ2-1 - TRBV19 - TGTGCCAGTAGTATATGGCCCGGGGTATTGTTCAATGAGCAGTTCTTC CASSIWPGVLFNEQFF